These 4 T cell receptor beta chains came from one sample sequenced in a study of blood T cells in healthy people across ages. Together with a sample-barcoded 5' primer, a J-beta primer mix was included in a second PCR lasting roughly 6 to 12 cycles. MiXCR, run by TCRdb on the 5' RACE reads, gives a single entry per CDR3 protein. The table records around 1,000,000 distinct CDR3 sequences, roughly a quarter of them present only once. A further study also used this sample, focusing on T cells of mothers and their children.

The sample comprised blood. These TCRs come from a girl aged 2 to 9 in good health.

The table lists this clonotype with a few counts. The CDR3 here is CASSSRGQGMDEQFF. The DNA of the CDR3 is TGTGCCAGCAGCTCAAGAGGACAGGGAATGGATGAGCAGTTCTTC. The chain recombines TRBV7-9 with TRBJ2-5; 8 bases line up with TRBD1. Near its end, the DNA agrees better with TRBJ2-1, so the J call may be wrong. The CDR3 loop spans 15 amino acids. Germline CDR1 is SEHNR and CDR2 is FQNEAQ (reference sequence).

This clonotype was counted between two and nine times. The rearrangement joins TRBV12-3 or TRBV12-4 to TRBJ1-4, with no clear D. The CDR3 has 15 amino acids. V was trimmed by 6 bases and J by 8 bases, leaving 19 bases between them. The CDR3 bases are TGTGCCAGCAGCCCGGGGTCGTGGATCGAGGAAAAACTGTTTTTT. It translates to CASSPGSWIEEKLFF.

The chain is built from TRBV15 and TRBJ2-5; the D is unclear. Matching the DNA end better, TRBJ2-7 makes the J call doubtful. The CDR3 is made up of 14 amino acids. Germline V gene data show CDR1 as LNHNV and CDR2 as YYDKDF (reference sequence). The CDR3 is CATSGAWNSYEQYF. In nucleotides, the CDR3 is TGTGCCACCAGCGGCGCCTGGAACTCCTACGAGCAGTACTTC.

This clonotype was seen a few times. V gene TRBV5-6 combines with J gene TRBJ1-5; the D gene is possibly TRBD1 (5 bases). Trimming cost V 3 bases and J 3 bases, with 16 bases left between them. Germline CDR1 reads SGHDT; CDR2 reads YYEEEE. This CDR3 comprises 16 residues. In DNA form, the CDR3 reads TGTGCCAGCAGCTCGCGACTGGGACTCATCAATCAGCCCCAGCATTTT. It yields the protein CASSSRLGLINQPQHF.